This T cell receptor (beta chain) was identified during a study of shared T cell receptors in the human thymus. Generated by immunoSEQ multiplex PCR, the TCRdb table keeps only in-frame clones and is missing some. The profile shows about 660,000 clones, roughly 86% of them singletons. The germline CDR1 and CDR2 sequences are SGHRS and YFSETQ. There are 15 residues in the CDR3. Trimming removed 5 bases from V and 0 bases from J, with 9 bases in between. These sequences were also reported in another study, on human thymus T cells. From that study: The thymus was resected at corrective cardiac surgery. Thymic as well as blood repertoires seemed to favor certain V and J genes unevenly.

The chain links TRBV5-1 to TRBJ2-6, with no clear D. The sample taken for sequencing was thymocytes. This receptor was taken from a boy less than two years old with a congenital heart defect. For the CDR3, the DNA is TGCGCCAGCAGGGGCGTTAGCTCTGGGGCCAACGTCCTGACTTTC. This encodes CASRGVSSGANVLTF. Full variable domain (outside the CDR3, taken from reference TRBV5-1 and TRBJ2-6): KAGVTQTPRYLIKTRGQQVTLSCSPISGHRSVSWYQQTPGQGLQFLFEYFSETQRNKGNFPGRFSGRQFSNSRSEMNVSTLELGDSALYLCASRGVSSGANVLTFGAGSRLTVL.